The T cell receptor (beta chain) under discussion was sequenced for a study of blood T cell repertoires in COVID-19. Study context: The study drew acute and convalescent COVID-19 samples from the United States, Italy and Spain. From T cells, B-cell-depleted T cells, or PBMCs came the material, which was cDNA or gDNA.

Authors' processing steps: Estimation of nucleated cell counts relied on the amplification of reference gene primers. TCRdb's copy holds only in-frame clones and misses some; the assay was immunoSEQ multiplex PCR. D and trimming come from the DNA, and the V and J calls and clone size come from that table. The sample consists of tens of thousands of clones, approximately 71% of them appearing once. Trimming removed 2 bases from V and 3 bases from J, with 12 bases in between. The CDR3 has 14 residues. In germline, CDR1 is SGHRS, CDR2 YFSETQ. The chain joins TRBV5-1 to TRBJ2-7; D is possibly TRBD1 (6 bases). The TCR originated in a woman aged 45-60 years with acute or convalescent COVID-19. Sample: peripheral blood. The CDR3 DNA reads as TGCGCCAGCAGCTTCACTCCGGACAGCTACGAGCAGTACTTC. Translation gives CASSFTPDSYEQYF. Based on the CDR3 plus reference TRBV5-1 and TRBJ2-7, the full variable domain is KAGVTQTPRYLIKTRGQQVTLSCSPISGHRSVSWYQQTPGQGLQFLFEYFSETQRNKGNFPGRFSGRQFSNSRSEMNVSTLELGDSALYLCASSFTPDSYEQYFGPGTRLTVT.